Listed below are T cell receptor beta chains from one sample, sequenced in a study of control samples from healthy donors and cancer patients. The data were produced by immunoSEQ multiplex PCR, yet TCRdb's version contains in-frame clones alone and is incomplete. The sample lists roughly 120,000 clones; 88% were seen once. The sequenced sample was blood. The receptors derive from a man between 45 and 60 years old in good health. Each CDR3 is given with its conserved first and last residue. D genes are given only for firm matches. Size tells how often a clone was seen (once, few, many) or the class of an expanded clone, and some rows leave it out.

V	D	J	size	DNA	CDR3
TRBV7-9	.	TRBJ2-3	.	TGTGCCAGCAGCTTAGCCGGCAGAGCAGATACGCAGTATTTT	CASSLAGRADTQYF
TRBV11-3	TRBD1	TRBJ1-1	.	TGTGCCAGCAGCTTACAGGGGGTAACTATCTTTACTGAAGCTTTCTTT	CASSLQGVTIFTEAFF
TRBV6-5	.	TRBJ2-7	once	TGTGCCAGCAGGAAGACAGTGTTCTACGAGCAGTACTTC	CASRKTVFYEQYF
TRBV30	.	TRBJ2-7	.	TGTGCCTGGACACTCTCCTACGAGCAGTACTTC	CAWTLSYEQYF
TRBV30	TRBD2	TRBJ2-3	once	TGTGCCTGGGGAGGGGGACTAGCGTCCTTAGATACGCAGTATTTT	CAWGGGLASLDTQYF
TRBV6-5	TRBD1	TRBJ2-7	.	TGTGCCAGCAGTTACGCCCAGGGGGCTTACGAGCAGTACTTC	CASSYAQGAYEQYF
TRBV12-5	TRBD1	TRBJ2-2	.	TGTGCTAGTGGTTTCCTACAGGGGATTACCGGGGAGCTGTTTTTT	CASGFLQGITGELFF
TRBV7-2	.	TRBJ2-5	.	TGTGCCAGCAGCCTAAAGGCTTTAGACGAGACCCAGTACTTC	CASSLKALDETQYF
TRBV2	.	TRBJ2-5	once	TGTGCCAGCGGGCGAGGAGGAGGGGCCACCGGAGAGACCCAGTACTTC	CASGRGGGATGETQYF
TRBV3-1/TRBV3-2	.	TRBJ2-4	.	TGTGCCAGCAGCCAAATGGGGAACAAAAACATTCAGTACTTC	CASSQMGNKNIQYF
TRBV30	.	TRBJ1-2	.	TGTGCCTGCAAAGAACCTGGTGGCTACACCTTC	CACKEPGGYTF
TRBV14	TRBD1	TRBJ1-1	.	TGTGCCAGCAGCCAAGATCCGAACAGGGGCTGGGACACTGAAGCTTTCTTT	CASSQDPNRGWDTEAFF
TRBV7-3	TRBD2	TRBJ2-3	once	TGTGCCAGCAGCTTAGGAGCGGGGGGGACAGATACGCAGTATTTT	CASSLGAGGTDTQYF
TRBV15	.	TRBJ1-4	.	TGTGCCACCAGCAGAGTTTTCGGGGGGTCTGAAAAACTGTTTTTT	CATSRVFGGSEKLFF
TRBV7-8	.	TRBJ1-5	.	TGTGCCAGCAGCTTAGATGGAGCTAGCAATCAGCCCCAGCATTTT	CASSLDGASNQPQHF
TRBV10-2	TRBD1	TRBJ2-7	.	TGCGCCAGCAGTGATAAGACAGGGGGCTACGAGCAGTACTTC	CASSDKTGGYEQYF
TRBV5-1	.	TRBJ1-6	.	TGCGCCAGCAGCCCAAATACAGGGAATTCACCCCTCCACTTT	CASSPNTGNSPLHF
TRBV28	.	TRBJ2-3	once	TGTGCCAGCAGTTTCGCTGGCACCACGGGAGATACGCAGTATTTT	CASSFAGTTGDTQYF
TRBV3-1/TRBV3-2	.	TRBJ2-7	.	TGTGCCAGCAGCCAAGAGCCAGTAAGAGTCAGTGGGTTTTACGAGCAGTACTTC	CASSQEPVRVSGFYEQYF
TRBV7-3	.	TRBJ2-1	.	TGTGCCAGCAGCCCCATTAGGCGGGGAGAGCAGTTCTTC	CASSPIRRGEQFF
TRBV4-2	.	TRBJ2-7	.	TGTGCCAGCAGCCCTGGTCCCTCCTACGAGCAGTACTTC	CASSPGPSYEQYF
TRBV14	.	TRBJ2-3	.	TGTGCCAGCAGCCGTCTGGGGCTACTCGGTGATACGCAGTATTTT	CASSRLGLLGDTQYF
TRBV6-6	TRBD1	TRBJ1-2	once	TGTGCCAGCAGTTACTCAGGGGGCGGCGGCTACACCTTC	CASSYSGGGGYTF
TRBV7-3	.	TRBJ1-3	.	TGTGCCAGCAGCTTATCGTCTGGAAACACCATATATTTT	CASSLSSGNTIYF
TRBV5-1	TRBD2	TRBJ2-2	.	TGCGCCAGCAGCCAAAGCCGACTAGCTCACACCGGGGAGCTGTTTTTT	CASSQSRLAHTGELFF
TRBV5-1	TRBD1	TRBJ1-1	once	TGCGCCAGCAGCTGGCCGGGGACAGGGGAGGGGTACACTGAAGCTTTCTTT	CASSWPGTGEGYTEAFF
TRBV29-1	.	TRBJ2-7	.	TGCAGCGTGATCAATTTTGCGGACACCAACTCCTACGAGCAGTACTTC	CSVINFADTNSYEQYF
TRBV7-3	.	TRBJ1-1	.	TGTGCCAGCAGCAGTCAACAGGGTGCTGAAGCTTTCTTT	CASSSQQGAEAFF
TRBV28	TRBD1	TRBJ2-2	.	TGTGCCAGCACCCACGGGCCCCAGGGGGCCGGGGAGCTGTTTTTT	CASTHGPQGAGELFF
TRBV9	.	TRBJ1-6	.	TGTGCCAGCAGCGTATTGGAAGGAGATTCACCCCTCCACTTT	CASSVLEGDSPLHF
TRBV19	.	TRBJ1-1	.	TGTGCCAGTAGTATTCATTCCATTAGCACTGAAGCTTTCTTT	CASSIHSISTEAFF
TRBV3-1/TRBV3-2	.	TRBJ1-6	.	TGTGCCAGCAGCCAAGAAGGCGCTGGGGAGTCACCCCTCCACTTT	CASSQEGAGESPLHF
TRBV5-1	.	TRBJ1-6	.	TGCGCCAGCAGCTGGCAGGGTCAGGATAATTCACCCCTCCACTTT	CASSWQGQDNSPLHF
TRBV12-5	.	TRBJ2-7	once	TGTGCTAGTGCCCCCGGGCGGGGCCCTACCTACGAGCAGTACTTC	CASAPGRGPTYEQYF
TRBV5-1	TRBD1	TRBJ2-7	.	TGCGCCAGCAGCACTTGGACAGGGGGCTACGAGCAGTACTTC	CASSTWTGGYEQYF
TRBV7-8	TRBD1	TRBJ2-7	.	TGTGCCAGCAGCTATCAACAGGGGGCTGGATACGAGCAGTACTTC	CASSYQQGAGYEQYF
TRBV2	TRBD2	TRBJ2-2	.	TGTGCCAGCAGAACTAGCGTCTCCGGGGAGCTGTTTTTT	CASRTSVSGELFF
TRBV7-2	.	TRBJ2-7	.	TGTGCCAGCAGCTTTCGACAGTCTTACGAGCAGTACTTC	CASSFRQSYEQYF
TRBV4-1	TRBD2	TRBJ2-7	.	TGCGCCAGCAGCCTAGACCCCCCCATAGCGGGGGGCACCTACGAGCAGTACTTC	CASSLDPPIAGGTYEQYF
TRBV3-1/TRBV3-2	.	TRBJ2-3	.	TGTGCCAGCAGCCCGGGACCGAAAGCCCATATACGGACAGATACGCAGTATTTT	CASSPGPKAHIRTDTQYF
TRBV19	TRBD1	TRBJ2-3	.	TGTGCCAGTAGTGGTAGCAGGGGGACAGATACGCAGTATTTT	CASSGSRGTDTQYF
TRBV5-1	.	TRBJ2-7	.	TGCGCCAGCAGCTTTCAGGGCTTAAACGAGCAGTACTTC	CASSFQGLNEQYF
TRBV28	TRBD2	TRBJ2-3	.	TGTGCCAGTGACGGGGGGGCTGGAGGAGTGCGGTTT	CASDGGAGGVRF
TRBV29-1	TRBD2	TRBJ2-2	.	TGCAGCGTTGAAGACACGAAAGCGGGGACCGGGGAGCTGTTTTTT	CSVEDTKAGTGELFF